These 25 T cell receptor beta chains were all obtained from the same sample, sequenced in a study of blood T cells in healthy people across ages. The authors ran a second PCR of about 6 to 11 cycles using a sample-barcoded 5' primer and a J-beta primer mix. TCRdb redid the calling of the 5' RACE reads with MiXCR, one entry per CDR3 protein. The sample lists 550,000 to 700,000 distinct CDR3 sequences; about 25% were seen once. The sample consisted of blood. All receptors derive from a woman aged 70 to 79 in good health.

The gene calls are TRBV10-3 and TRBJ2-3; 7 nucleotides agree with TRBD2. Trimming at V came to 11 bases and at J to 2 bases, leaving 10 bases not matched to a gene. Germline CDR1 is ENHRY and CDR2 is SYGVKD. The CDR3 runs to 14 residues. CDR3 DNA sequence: TGTGCCTTAAAAAGCGGGGAGTCCACAGATACGCAGTATTTT. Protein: CALKSGESTDTQYF.

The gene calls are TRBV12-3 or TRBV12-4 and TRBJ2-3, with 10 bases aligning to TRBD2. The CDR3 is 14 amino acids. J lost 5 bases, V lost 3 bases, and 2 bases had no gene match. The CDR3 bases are TGTGCCAGCAGTTTCCTAGCGGGGGTAGATACGCAGTATTTT. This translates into CASSFLAGVDTQYF.

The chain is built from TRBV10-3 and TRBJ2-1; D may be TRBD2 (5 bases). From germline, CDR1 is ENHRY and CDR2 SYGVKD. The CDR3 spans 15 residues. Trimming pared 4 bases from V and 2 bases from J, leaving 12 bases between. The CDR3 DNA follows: TGTGCCATCAGTGGGAAGCGGACGACCTACAATGAGCAGTTCTTC. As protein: CAISGKRTTYNEQFF.

Written as DNA, the CDR3 is TGTGCCAGCAGCAGGGGACTAGCGGGGGGCGCGAACACCGGGGAGCTGTTTTTT. Translating it yields CASSRGLAGGANTGELFF. The V gene is TRBV4-2, the J gene TRBJ2-2; 15 bases are shared with TRBD2. Germline CDR1 and CDR2: LGHNA and YNFKEQ. The CDR3 loop spans 18 amino acids. With V trimmed by 5 bases and J by 0 bases, 4 bases remained unmatched.

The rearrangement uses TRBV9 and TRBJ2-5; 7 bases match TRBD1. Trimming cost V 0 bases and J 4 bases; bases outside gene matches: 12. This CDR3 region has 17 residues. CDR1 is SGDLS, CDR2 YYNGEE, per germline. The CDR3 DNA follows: TGTGCCAGCAGCGTAGCAGGGGGTAGACAGGGTGGAGAGACCCAGTACTTC. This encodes CASSVAGGRQGGETQYF.

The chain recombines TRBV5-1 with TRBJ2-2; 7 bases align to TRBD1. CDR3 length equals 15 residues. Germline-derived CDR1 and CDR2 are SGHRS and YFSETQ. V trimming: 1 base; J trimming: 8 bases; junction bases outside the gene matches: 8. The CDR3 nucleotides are TGCGCCAGCAGCTTGCGGGACAGACCCACTGGGGAGCTGTTTTTT. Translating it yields CASSLRDRPTGELFF.

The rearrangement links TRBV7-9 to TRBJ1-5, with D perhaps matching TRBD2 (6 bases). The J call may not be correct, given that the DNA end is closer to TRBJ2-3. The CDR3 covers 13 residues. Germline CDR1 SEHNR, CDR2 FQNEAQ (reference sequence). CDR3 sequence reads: CASSLRGDQPQYF. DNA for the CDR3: TGTGCCAGCAGCTTACGCGGGGACCAGCCCCAGTATTTT.

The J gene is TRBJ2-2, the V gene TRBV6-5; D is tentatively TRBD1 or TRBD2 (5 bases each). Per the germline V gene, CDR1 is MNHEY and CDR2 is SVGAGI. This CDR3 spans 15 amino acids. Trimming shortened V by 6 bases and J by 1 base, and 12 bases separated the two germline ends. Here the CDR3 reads CASSYRGGNTGELFF. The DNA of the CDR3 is TGTGCCAGCAGCTACCGTGGGGGGAACACCGGGGAGCTGTTTTTT.

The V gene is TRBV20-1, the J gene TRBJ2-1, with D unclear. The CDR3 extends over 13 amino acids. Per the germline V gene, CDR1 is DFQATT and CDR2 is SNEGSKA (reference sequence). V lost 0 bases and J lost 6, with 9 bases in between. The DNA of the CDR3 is TGCAGTGCTAGAGATCCTAAGGTCAATGAGCAGTTCTTC. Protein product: CSARDPKVNEQFF.

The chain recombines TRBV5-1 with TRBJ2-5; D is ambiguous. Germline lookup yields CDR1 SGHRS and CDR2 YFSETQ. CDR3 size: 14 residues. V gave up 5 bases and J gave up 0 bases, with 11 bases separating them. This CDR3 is CASRPLSYQETQYF. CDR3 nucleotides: TGCGCCAGCAGACCCCTTTCCTACCAAGAGACCCAGTACTTC.

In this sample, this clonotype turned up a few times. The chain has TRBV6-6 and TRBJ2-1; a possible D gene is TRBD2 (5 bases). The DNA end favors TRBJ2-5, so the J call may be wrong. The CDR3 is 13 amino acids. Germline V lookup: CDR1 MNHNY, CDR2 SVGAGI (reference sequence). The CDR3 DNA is TGTGCCAGCAGACTAGTGGGGCAAGAGACCCAGTACTTC. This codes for CASRLVGQETQYF.

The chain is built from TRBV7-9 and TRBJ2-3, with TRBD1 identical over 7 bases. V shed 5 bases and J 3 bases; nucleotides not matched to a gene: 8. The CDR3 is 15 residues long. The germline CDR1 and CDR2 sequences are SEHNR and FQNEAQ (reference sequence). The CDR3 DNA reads TGTGCCAGCAGCGGCAGGGGACAGAGGACAGATACGCAGTATTTT. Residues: CASSGRGQRTDTQYF.

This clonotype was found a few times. The CDR3, as DNA: TGCGCCAGCAGCCCGGACACCTCCGGCTATGGCTACACCTTC. It encodes CASSPDTSGYGYTF. The chain uses TRBV4-1 and TRBJ1-2; tentatively, D is TRBD1 (5 bases). V was trimmed by 4 bases and J by 4 bases, leaving 13 bases between them. This CDR3 comprises 14 residues. Germline-derived CDR1 and CDR2 are MGHRA and YSYEKL.

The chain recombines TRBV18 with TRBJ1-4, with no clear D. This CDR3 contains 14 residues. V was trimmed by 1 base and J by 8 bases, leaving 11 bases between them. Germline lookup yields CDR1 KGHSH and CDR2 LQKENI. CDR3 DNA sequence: TGTGCCAGCTCACCACGAACGAGCGGCGAAAAACTGTTTTTT. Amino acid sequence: CASSPRTSGEKLFF.

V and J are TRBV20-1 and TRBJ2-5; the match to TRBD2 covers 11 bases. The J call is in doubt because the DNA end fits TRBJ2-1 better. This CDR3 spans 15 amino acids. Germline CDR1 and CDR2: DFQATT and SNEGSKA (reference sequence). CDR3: CSARRLAGTYNEQFF. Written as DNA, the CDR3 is TGCAGTGCTCGCCGACTAGCGGGGACCTACAATGAGCAGTTCTTC.

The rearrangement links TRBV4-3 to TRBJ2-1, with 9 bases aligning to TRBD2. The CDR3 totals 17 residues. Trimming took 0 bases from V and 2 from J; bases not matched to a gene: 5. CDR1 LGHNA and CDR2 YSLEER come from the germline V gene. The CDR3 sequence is CASSQDTGGGAYNEQFF. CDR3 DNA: TGCGCCAGCAGCCAAGATACGGGCGGGGGGGCCTACAATGAGCAGTTCTTC.

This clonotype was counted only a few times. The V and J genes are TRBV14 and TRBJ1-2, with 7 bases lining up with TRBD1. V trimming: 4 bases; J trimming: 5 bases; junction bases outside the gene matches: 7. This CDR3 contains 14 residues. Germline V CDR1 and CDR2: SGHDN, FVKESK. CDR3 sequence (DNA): TGTGCCAGCAGCCCGGACAGGACCTATTATGGCTACACCTTC. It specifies CASSPDRTYYGYTF. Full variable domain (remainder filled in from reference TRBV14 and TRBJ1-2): EAGVTQFPSHSVIEKGQTVTLRCDPISGHDNLYWYRRVMGKEIKFLLHFVKESKQDESGMPNNRFLAERTGGTYSTLKVQPAELEDSGVYFCASSPDRTYYGYTFGSGTRLTVV.

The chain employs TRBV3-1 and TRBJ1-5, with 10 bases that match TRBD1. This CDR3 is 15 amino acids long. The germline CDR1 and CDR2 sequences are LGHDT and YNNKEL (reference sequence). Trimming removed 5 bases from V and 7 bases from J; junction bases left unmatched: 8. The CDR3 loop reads CASSAYGTGEQPQHF. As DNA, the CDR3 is TGTGCCAGCAGCGCCTACGGGACAGGGGAACAGCCCCAGCATTTT. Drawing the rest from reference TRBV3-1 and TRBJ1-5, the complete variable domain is DTAVSQTPKYLVTQMGNDKSIKCEQNLGHDTMYWYKQDSKKFLKIMFSYNNKELIINETVPNRFSPKSPDKAHLNLHINSLELGDSAVYFCASSAYGTGEQPQHFGDGTRLSIL.

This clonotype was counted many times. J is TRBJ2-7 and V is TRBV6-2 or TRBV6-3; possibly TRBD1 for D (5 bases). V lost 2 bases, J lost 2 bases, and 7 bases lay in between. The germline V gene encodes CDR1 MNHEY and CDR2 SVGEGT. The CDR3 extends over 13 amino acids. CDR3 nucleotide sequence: TGTGCCAGCAGTTACAGGGGTCCCTACGAGCAGTACTTC. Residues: CASSYRGPYEQYF.

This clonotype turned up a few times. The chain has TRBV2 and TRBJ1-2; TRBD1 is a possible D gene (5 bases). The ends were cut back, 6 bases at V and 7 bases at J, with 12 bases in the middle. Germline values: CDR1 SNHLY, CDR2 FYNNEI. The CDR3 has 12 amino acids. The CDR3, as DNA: TGTGCCAGCAGAACAGGATTTTTTGGCTACACCTTC. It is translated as CASRTGFFGYTF.

CDR3 nucleotide sequence: TGCGCCAGCAGCTTTCCCGGGTCCTACGAGCAGTACTTC. It codes for CASSFPGSYEQYF. This rearrangement joins TRBV5-1 to TRBJ2-7; D not resolved. Germline CDR1 and CDR2: SGHRS and YFSETQ. V lost 2 bases, J lost 1 base, and 7 bases lay in between. CDR3 size: 13 residues. Full variable domain (outside the CDR3, taken from reference TRBV5-1 and TRBJ2-7): KAGVTQTPRYLIKTRGQQVTLSCSPISGHRSVSWYQQTPGQGLQFLFEYFSETQRNKGNFPGRFSGRQFSNSRSEMNVSTLELGDSALYLCASSFPGSYEQYFGPGTRLTVT.

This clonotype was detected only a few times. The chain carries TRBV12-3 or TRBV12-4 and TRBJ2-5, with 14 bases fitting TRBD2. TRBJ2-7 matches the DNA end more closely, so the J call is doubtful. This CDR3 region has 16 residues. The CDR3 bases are TGTGCCAGCAGTCCGGGACTAGCGGGGGAGACCTACGAGCAGTACTTC. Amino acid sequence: CASSPGLAGETYEQYF.

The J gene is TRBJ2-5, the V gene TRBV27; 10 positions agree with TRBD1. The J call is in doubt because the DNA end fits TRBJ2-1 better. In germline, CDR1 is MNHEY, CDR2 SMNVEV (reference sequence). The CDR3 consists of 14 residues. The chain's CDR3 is CASSSGQGYNEQFF. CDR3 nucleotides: TGTGCCAGCAGTTCGGGACAGGGGTACAATGAGCAGTTCTTC.

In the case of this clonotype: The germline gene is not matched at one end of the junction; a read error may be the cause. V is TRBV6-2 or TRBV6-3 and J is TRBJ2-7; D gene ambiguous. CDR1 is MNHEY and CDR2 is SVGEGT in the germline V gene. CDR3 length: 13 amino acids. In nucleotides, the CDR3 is TGTGCCAGCAGCAGAGAAGTCTCCTACGGGCAGTACTTC. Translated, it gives CASSREVSYGQYF.

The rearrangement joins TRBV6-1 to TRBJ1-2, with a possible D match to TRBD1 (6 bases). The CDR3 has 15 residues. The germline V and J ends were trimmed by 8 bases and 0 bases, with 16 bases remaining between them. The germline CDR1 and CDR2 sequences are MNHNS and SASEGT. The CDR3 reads CASRVTGLANYGYTF. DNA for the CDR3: TGTGCCAGCCGAGTGACAGGACTAGCTAACTATGGCTACACCTTC.